The next 25 T cell receptor beta chains were all read from a single sample in a study of control samples from healthy donors and cancer patients. Profiling relied on immunoSEQ multiplex PCR, and the TCRdb table lists in-frame clones only, not all of them. The data hold some 170,000 clones, with roughly 95% observed a single time. What was sequenced was blood. These receptors originate from a woman in her twenties or thirties in good health.

V and J are TRBV21-1 and TRBJ1-2. TRBV21-1 is a listed pseudogene. The CDR3 is made up of 14 amino acids. CDR3 in DNA: TGTGCCAGCAGCAAAGTAGGCCGCTCCTATGGCTACACCTTC. Its translation: CASSKVGRSYGYTF.

The chain combines TRBV7-2 with TRBJ2-5; maybe TRBD1 (6 bases). Per germline, CDR1 SGHTA and CDR2 FQGNSA. This CDR3 is 15 amino acids long. Between the trimmed V and J ends, which lost 2 bases and 1 base, there was a span of 11 bases. The DNA for the CDR3 is TGTGCCAGCAGCTTATTATACAGGGTCCAAGAGACCCAGTACTTC. It codes for CASSLLYRVQETQYF.

J is TRBJ1-3 and V is TRBV6-5, with TRBD1 matching over 9 bases. Trimming took 5 bases from V and 5 from J; bases not matched to a gene: 7. The CDR3 length is 15 residues. Per germline, CDR1 MNHEY and CDR2 SVGAGI. The CDR3 coding sequence is TGTGCCAGCAGTCGGATGGGACAGGGAAGAAACACCATATATTTT. This translates into CASSRMGQGRNTIYF.

The gene calls are TRBV5-5 and TRBJ2-7; the D gene is possibly TRBD1 (5 bases). V was cut by 1 base and J by 5 bases, with 16 bases left in between. Germline CDR1 reads SGHKS; CDR2 reads YYEKEE (reference sequence). This CDR3 spans 15 amino acids. Written as DNA, the CDR3 is TGTGCCAGCAGCTTGCGCACAGGTGCAGGGAACGAGCAGTACTTC. This encodes CASSLRTGAGNEQYF.

J is TRBJ2-5 and V is TRBV6-6, with D possibly TRBD1 on 5 matching bases. CDR1 is MNHNY and CDR2 is SVGAGI in the germline V gene (reference sequence). Trimming removed 2 bases from V and 4 bases from J, with 5 bases in between. The CDR3 loop spans 12 amino acids. CDR3 in amino acids: CASSYRGETQYF. The CDR3 coding sequence is TGTGCCAGCAGTTACAGGGGAGAGACCCAGTACTTC.

The chain couples TRBV9 to TRBJ1-1; D gene unclear. The length of the CDR3 is 14 residues. The V end was cut by 3 bases, the J end by 5 bases, with 14 bases between. Germline V gene sequence: CDR1 SGDLS, CDR2 YYNGEE. This CDR3 reads CASSGGGYLTEAFF. The CDR3 nucleotides are TGTGCCAGCAGCGGGGGTGGGTATTTGACTGAAGCTTTCTTT. Combining the CDR3 with reference TRBV9 and TRBJ1-1 gives the whole variable domain DSGVTQTPKHLITATGQRVTLRCSPRSGDLSVYWYQQSLDQGLQFLIQYYNGEERAKGNILERFSAQQFPDLHSELNLSSLELGDSALYFCASSGGGYLTEAFFGQGTRLTVV.

The rearrangement joins TRBV11-3 to TRBJ2-1; 7 positions match TRBD2. J lost 6 bases, V lost 1 base, and 6 bases had no gene match. The germline CDR1 and CDR2 sequences are SGHNT and YENEEA. The CDR3 covers 15 residues. CDR3 loop: CASSLVPAGLNEQFF. The CDR3 region has the DNA TGTGCCAGCAGCTTAGTTCCAGCGGGACTCAATGAGCAGTTCTTC.

This sequence joins TRBV9 and TRBJ1-3; D unresolved. This CDR3 region has 13 residues. Between the trimmed V and J ends, which lost 1 base and 4 bases, there was a span of 6 bases. Germline values: CDR1 SGDLS, CDR2 YYNGEE. The CDR3 DNA follows: TGTGCCAGCAGCGTAACCAGCGGAAACACCATATATTTT. Translated: CASSVTSGNTIYF.

The rearrangement uses TRBV6-1 and TRBJ2-6; TRBD2 is a possible D gene (6 bases). The V gene lost 4 bases and the J gene lost 0 bases, with 10 bases spanning the gap. Looked up from germline, CDR1 is MNHNS and CDR2 is SASEGT. The CDR3 sequence is 16 residues long. CDR3 protein: CASSVWGGSGANVLTF. In DNA, the CDR3 is TGTGCCAGCAGTGTTTGGGGAGGCTCTGGGGCCAACGTCCTGACTTTC.

The chain couples TRBV19 to TRBJ2-4, with 12 positions matching TRBD1. Germline V gives CDR1 LNHDA, CDR2 SQIVND (reference sequence). V shed 4 bases and J 3 bases; nucleotides not matched to a gene: 10. The CDR3 contains 18 residues. The DNA for the CDR3 is TGTGCCAGTAGTACCTGGGGACAGGGGGCCCTAGTCAAAAACATTCAGTACTTC. It encodes CASSTWGQGALVKNIQYF.

The chain carries TRBV5-4 and TRBJ2-7, with D perhaps TRBD1 or TRBD2 (5 bases each). The CDR3 loop spans 15 amino acids. Germline V gene sequence: CDR1 SGHNT, CDR2 YYREEE (reference sequence). V lost 4 bases, J lost 4 bases, and 18 bases lay in between. This CDR3 is CASSVPGPNGYEQYF. CDR3 sequence (DNA): TGTGCCAGCAGCGTCCCGGGACCGAATGGATACGAGCAGTACTTC.

The V call is TRBV5-4, the J call TRBJ2-5; TRBD2 matches 12 bases. CDR3 length: 17 amino acids. Germline CDR1 SGHNT, CDR2 YYREEE (reference sequence). V lost 2 bases to trimming and J lost 6 bases; unmatched junction nucleotides: 11. Here the CDR3 DNA reads TGTGCCAGCAGCTTCACAACTCTAGCGGGGGGGCCGAAGACCCAGTACTTC. As protein: CASSFTTLAGGPKTQYF.

The chain recombines TRBV7-3 with TRBJ1-1, with D tentatively TRBD1 (5 bases). The germline V gene encodes CDR1 SGHTA and CDR2 FQGTGA. The CDR3 extends over 11 amino acids. The CDR3 spells CEGTLGAEAFF. Here the CDR3 DNA reads TGTGAGGGGACCCTGGGGGCTGAAGCTTTCTTT.

V and J are TRBV29-1 and TRBJ1-2; 7 bases are shared with TRBD1. This CDR3 has 14 residues. The V segment lost 5 bases and the J segment 4 bases; nucleotides outside the gene matches: 10. Germline V gene data show CDR1 as SQVTM and CDR2 as ANQGSEA. DNA for the CDR3: TGCAGCGTTTTCCGCAGACAGGGCGGCTATGGCTACACCTTC. This encodes CSVFRRQGGYGYTF.

V usage is TRBV3-1 (or the pseudogene TRBV3-2) and J usage is TRBJ1-6, with D perhaps TRBD1 (6 bases). The CDR3 totals 16 residues. The germline V gene has CDR1 LGHDT and CDR2 YNNKEL (reference sequence). V dropped 2 bases and J dropped 10 bases, with 18 bases sitting between them. In nucleotides, the CDR3 is TGTGCCAGCAGCCAATCAGGGGCCGAGATCCGCTCACCCCTCCACTTT. This sequence encodes CASSQSGAEIRSPLHF.

The chain links TRBV27 to TRBJ2-7, with TRBD1 matching over 7 bases. The CDR3 sequence is 14 residues long. V trimming: 2 bases; J trimming: 5 bases; junction bases outside the gene matches: 6. Looked up from germline, CDR1 is MNHEY and CDR2 is SMNVEV (reference sequence). The CDR3 reads CASSLTGVKNEQYF. CDR3 bases: TGTGCCAGCAGTTTAACAGGGGTAAAAAACGAGCAGTACTTC.

The rearrangement joins TRBV19 to TRBJ2-5; 10 positions agree with TRBD2. The CDR3 is made up of 16 amino acids. The germline V gene encodes CDR1 LNHDA and CDR2 SQIVND (reference sequence). The V segment lost 6 bases and the J segment 5 bases; nucleotides outside the gene matches: 12. The CDR3 sequence: CASSPRLAGVGETQYF. In DNA, the CDR3 is TGTGCCAGTAGCCCCCGGCTAGCGGGAGTGGGTGAGACCCAGTACTTC.

The chain couples TRBV24-1 to TRBJ2-5; 10 bases are a match to TRBD1. This CDR3 has 16 residues. CDR1 is KGHDR, CDR2 SFDVKD, per germline. V lost 5 bases to trimming and J lost 0 bases; unmatched junction nucleotides: 5. CDR3 sequence (DNA): TGTGCCACCAGTGGGGGGACAGGGGTTCACCAAGAGACCCAGTACTTC. It encodes CATSGGTGVHQETQYF.

This chain links TRBV3-1 (or the pseudogene TRBV3-2) with TRBJ2-5; D is perhaps TRBD2 (7 bases). This CDR3 contains 14 residues. Germline V CDR1 and CDR2: LGHDT, YNNKEL (reference sequence). Trimming left V 5 bases short and J 5 bases short, with 15 bases between. CDR3 sequence: CASSTRGGAETQYF. CDR3 coding DNA: TGTGCCAGCAGCACCCGAGGGGGGGCGGAGACCCAGTACTTC.

This chain uses TRBV4-1 with TRBJ2-1, with TRBD1 as a possible D gene (6 bases). Germline lookup yields CDR1 MGHRA and CDR2 YSYEKL. The CDR3 runs 17 residues. V was shortened by 0 bases and J by 5 bases, with 17 bases between the two germline ends. The CDR3 loop reads CASSQDVTGIGNNEQFF. For the CDR3, the DNA is TGCGCCAGCAGCCAAGATGTGACAGGAATAGGCAACAATGAGCAGTTCTTC.

V usage is TRBV30 and J usage is TRBJ2-7; TRBD1 agrees at 8 bases. The trim removed 2 bases at V and 2 bases at J, leaving 5 bases unmatched. The CDR3 loop spans 14 amino acids. Germline CDR1 and CDR2: GTSNPN and SVGIG (reference sequence). The CDR3, as DNA: TGTGCCTGGAGTCCCGGACAGGGTCCCTACGAGCAGTACTTC. Its translation is CAWSPGQGPYEQYF.

This chain uses TRBV24-1 with TRBJ2-6; no clear D gene. V was trimmed by 7 bases and J by 2 bases, leaving 5 bases between them. This CDR3 region has 13 residues. Germline V gene lookup returns CDR1 KGHDR and CDR2 SFDVKD. The CDR3 loop reads CATRSTGANVLTF. CDR3 sequence (DNA): TGTGCCACCAGGTCAACTGGGGCCAACGTCCTGACTTTC.

The V call is TRBV3-1 (or the pseudogene TRBV3-2), the J call TRBJ1-5; 11 bases match TRBD1. CDR3 length: 15 residues. The germline V gene encodes CDR1 LGHDT and CDR2 YNNKEL (reference sequence). V trimming: 1 base; J trimming: 5 bases; junction bases outside the gene matches: 1. CDR3 in amino acids: CASSQGTGGYQPQHF. As DNA, the CDR3 is TGTGCCAGCAGCCAAGGGACAGGGGGCTATCAGCCCCAGCATTTT.

The genes are TRBV11-2 and TRBJ1-2; possible D gene TRBD1, 5 bases. The CDR3 is made up of 13 amino acids. V lost 7 bases, J lost 6 bases, and 15 bases lay in between. Germline CDR1 SGHAT, CDR2 FQNNGV. CDR3 nucleotide sequence: TGTGCCAGCACCCCGGGACTCAGGCATGGCTACACCTTC. Translated: CASTPGLRHGYTF. Complete variable domain (other parts from reference TRBV11-2 and TRBJ1-2): EAGVAQSPRYKIIEKRQSVAFWCNPISGHATLYWYQQILGQGPKLLIQFQNNGVVDDSQLPKDRFSAERLKGVDSTLKIQPAKLEDSAVYLCASTPGLRHGYTFGSGTRLTVV.

The genes are TRBV19 and TRBJ1-3; D remains ambiguous. V was pared by 0 bases and J by 0 bases, with 9 bases between. The CDR3 loop spans 16 amino acids. Per the germline V gene, CDR1 is LNHDA and CDR2 is SQIVND (reference sequence). The CDR3 sequence is CASSIEATVSGNTIYF. The CDR3 DNA follows: TGTGCCAGTAGTATAGAGGCGACCGTCTCTGGAAACACCATATATTTT.